This paragraph reports one T cell receptor beta chain. Antigen: not known. At one end, the junction sequence differs from germline, possibly due to a read error. This sample is part of a study of tumor-infiltrating lymphocytes in primary liver carcinoma. A constant-region primer primed TCR beta cDNA synthesis from about 0.45 ug of total RNA. Three nested multiplex PCR rounds of slightly modified ARM-PCR generated TCR beta libraries. Both of the initial two PCR rounds ran for around 9 cycles and employed TRBV1-TRBV30 forward primers alongside a C-beta reverse primer. MiXCR, applied by TCRdb to the multiplex PCR reads, yields one record per CDR3 protein. The table has some 190,000 distinct CDR3 sequences, approximately 86% seen once. Each 20-30 mg portion of unsorted bulk tissue served as the source for co-extraction of RNA and DNA. All tumor specimens exceeded 85% viable tumor cells. Study-wide findings and caveats: A fraction of only about 7.5-25% of top clones appeared in all five tumor regions. Overlap in tumor-adjacent and tumor-blood pairs fell below that of tumor region pairs. Tumor samples exhibited a significantly greater top-250-clone fraction than blood samples (p = 0.039).

CDR1 is MNHEY and CDR2 is SVGAGI in the germline V gene. The CDR3 loop spans 15 amino acids. The specimen sequenced was tumor tissue from primary liver carcinoma. The TCR was taken from a man aged 35 to 55 with primary liver carcinoma and hepatitis B virus infection. The V and J genes are TRBV6-5 and TRBJ2-7; the D is unclear. DNA of the CDR3: TGTGCCATCAGTTACTCCGAGGTGGGCTACTACGAACAGTACTTC. It is translated as CAISYSEVGYYEQYF.